Each of the 5 T cell receptor beta chains below was sequenced from the same sample in a study of blood T cell repertoires in COVID-19. The table came from immunoSEQ multiplex PCR; TCRdb's copy has only in-frame clones and leaves some out. The sample includes roughly 43,000 clones, about 88% of them seen just once. Sequencing was carried out using peripheral blood. Every receptor here comes from a woman in her seventies in a cohort sampled during active COVID-19.

The V gene is TRBV28, the J gene TRBJ2-7; D is unresolved. Germline loops: CDR1 MDHEN, CDR2 SYDVKM. CDR3 length equals 14 residues. V lost 10 bases to trimming and J lost 2 bases, with 18 bases between them. The CDR3 sequence: CATARRLAPYEQYF. CDR3 in DNA: TGTGCCACCGCGAGGCGTCTTGCCCCCTACGAGCAGTACTTC.

This clone was seen ten or more times. The genes are TRBV10-3 and TRBJ1-5; D might be TRBD1 (5 bases). Trimming removed 3 bases from V and 1 base from J, with 13 bases in between. The CDR3 runs 16 residues. CDR1 is ENHRY and CDR2 is SYGVKD in the germline V gene. CDR3 residues: CAISEGAGSSNQPQHF. The CDR3 nucleotides read TGTGCCATCAGTGAAGGGGCAGGGTCCAGCAATCAGCCCCAGCATTTT.

The J gene is TRBJ1-5, the V gene TRBV7-2; TRBD1 aligns across 8 bases. Germline CDR1 and CDR2: SGHTA and FQGNSA. CDR3 length equals 15 residues. The junction had 5 bases not matched to a gene; V was cut back by 2 bases and J by 5 bases. This CDR3 reads CASSLSWTGYQPQHF. Here the CDR3 DNA reads TGTGCCAGCAGCTTATCCTGGACAGGGTATCAGCCCCAGCATTTT.

This clone was seen once. The chain is built from TRBV7-9 and TRBJ1-2, with a tentative D call TRBD1 (5 bases). This CDR3 is 14 amino acids long. The V end was cut by 1 base, the J end by 6 bases, with 12 bases between. CDR1 is SEHNR and CDR2 is FQNEAQ in the germline V gene (reference sequence). The CDR3 is CASSLEGVSHGYTF. CDR3 nucleotide sequence: TGTGCCAGCAGCTTAGAAGGGGTGTCGCATGGCTACACCTTC.

The chain has TRBV18 and TRBJ2-3; D ambiguous. Germline values: CDR1 KGHSH, CDR2 LQKENI. The CDR3 contains 16 residues. Trimming cost V 0 bases and J 5 bases, with 15 bases left between them. The CDR3 here is CASSPPKTPVGDTQYF. CDR3 in DNA: TGTGCCAGCTCACCACCGAAGACACCAGTAGGAGATACGCAGTATTTT.